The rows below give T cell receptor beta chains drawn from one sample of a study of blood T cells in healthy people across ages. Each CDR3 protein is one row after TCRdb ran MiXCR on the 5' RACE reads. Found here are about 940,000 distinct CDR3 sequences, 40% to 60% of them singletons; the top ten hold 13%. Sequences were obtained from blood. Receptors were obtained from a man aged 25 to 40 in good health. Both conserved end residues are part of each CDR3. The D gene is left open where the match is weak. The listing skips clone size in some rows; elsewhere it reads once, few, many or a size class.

TGTGCCCTAAGGGAGGATCCGAACACTGAAGCTTTCTTT,CALREDPNTEAFF,TRBJ1-1,-,-,TRBV10-3
TGTGCCAGCAGCTCCCCCACAGTGGGTAATGAAAAACTGTTTTTT,CASSSPTVGNEKLFF,TRBJ1-4,-,few,TRBV5-5
TGTGCCAGCAGTTACTCCGGGTTGGAGACCCAGTACTTC,CASSYSGLETQYF,TRBJ2-5,-,-,TRBV6-5
TGCAGTGCTGGACAGGGGATGGGGAACTATGGCTACACCTTC,CSAGQGMGNYGYTF,TRBJ1-2,TRBD1,-,TRBV20-1
TGTGCCATCAGGGGGACGGACATGAACACTGAAGCTTTCTTT,CAIRGTDMNTEAFF,TRBJ1-1,-,-,TRBV10-3
TGTGCCAGCAGCTTAGCCGCGGACAGTTCAGCTAACTATGGCTACACCTTC,CASSLAADSSANYGYTF,TRBJ1-2,-,-,TRBV7-2
TGCGCCAGCAGCCAATTGACAGGGGCTAATGAAAAACTGTTTTTT,CASSQLTGANEKLFF,TRBJ1-4,TRBD1,many,TRBV5-1
TGTGCCAGCAGTCACCTTTTAGCGGGGCACACAGATACGCAGTATTTT,CASSHLLAGHTDTQYF,TRBJ2-3,TRBD2,-,TRBV7-9
TGCAGTGCTACCCCCGATGCAACTAATGAAAAACTGTTTTTT,CSATPDATNEKLFF,TRBJ1-4,-,few,TRBV20-1
TGTGCCAGCAGTCACTCCAACAGGCGTGGCACCGGGGAGCTGTTTTTT,CASSHSNRRGTGELFF,TRBJ2-2,-,-,TRBV6-2/TRBV6-3
TGTGCCAGCAGCTTAGGGTTCGGGCCCTACAATGAGCAGTTCTTC,CASSLGFGPYNEQFF,TRBJ2-1,-,few,TRBV7-2
TGTGCCAGCAGACGCCCCTGGGATAGCTATGGCTACACCTTC,CASRRPWDSYGYTF,TRBJ1-2,-,once,TRBV28
TGCAGTGCTAGAGATCCTAGGGCGCGAGGCTACACCTTC,CSARDPRARGYTF,TRBJ1-2,-,-,TRBV20-1
TGTGCCAGCAGTTTACCTAAGACTAGCGAGCAGTACTTC,CASSLPKTSEQYF,TRBJ2-7,-,few,TRBV28
TGCAGCGTTGACAGGGATGATGGCTACACCTTC,CSVDRDDGYTF,TRBJ1-2,-,-,TRBV29-1
TGTGCCACCAGTGATAGATCCTATGGCTACACCTTC,CATSDRSYGYTF,TRBJ1-2,-,-,TRBV24-1
TGTGCCAGCAGTAGCAGGGGGCCGGGTGAAAAACTGTTTTTT,CASSSRGPGEKLFF,TRBJ1-4,TRBD1,-,TRBV28
TGCAGTGCTAGAGATCTTAGGGGGGCAGGGGGCACTGAAGCTTTCTTT,CSARDLRGAGGTEAFF,TRBJ1-1,TRBD1,few,TRBV20-1